This T cell receptor beta chain was recorded in a study of shared clonotypes between healthy human individuals. Across the study: Donors, aged 18 to 49, were a couple of women and a few men.

Data came from immunoSEQ multiplex PCR; TCRdb stores just in-frame clones and leaves some out. Of some 2,400,000 clones in the sample, 90% to 96% were seen once. CDR1 is SGHRS and CDR2 is YFSETQ in the germline V gene. This CDR3 region has 16 residues. V lost 4 bases, J lost 2 bases, and 7 bases stayed unmatched. Findings and caveats of the study: For naive CD4 cells, around 5% of clonotypes were shared across a few donors.

All donors were Caucasian adults living in Nashville, Tennessee. This clone came up once. Its antigen is not identified. The sample was naive CD4+ T cells sorted from blood. Subset denoted: CD45RA+ positively selected. This sequence originates from a man in his late teens or twenties in good health. The rearrangement joins TRBV5-1 to TRBJ2-3; 10 nucleotides align to TRBD2. CDR3 DNA sequence: TGCGCCAGCAGCCCTGGACTAGCGGTTAACACAGATACGCAGTATTTT. It yields the protein CASSPGLAVNTDTQYF.